This T cell receptor beta chain was identified during a study of blood T cell repertoires in COVID-19. J gave up 4 bases and V 3 bases, and 11 bases lay outside the gene matches. The CDR3 has 16 residues. Germline CDR1 reads SGHTA; CDR2 reads FQGNSA. TCRdb's copy holds only in-frame clones and misses some; the assay was immunoSEQ multiplex PCR. The sample lists approximately 160,000 clones, roughly 80% occurring once. The chain carries TRBV7-2 and TRBJ1-2; 7 nucleotides agree with TRBD1. This sequence was found in a woman of 80 years or more with acute or convalescent COVID-19. Sequenced input: peripheral blood. CDR3 residues: CASSFGRTGGVYGYTF. CDR3 nucleotides: TGTGCCAGCAGCTTCGGTAGGACAGGTGGGGTCTATGGCTACACCTTC.